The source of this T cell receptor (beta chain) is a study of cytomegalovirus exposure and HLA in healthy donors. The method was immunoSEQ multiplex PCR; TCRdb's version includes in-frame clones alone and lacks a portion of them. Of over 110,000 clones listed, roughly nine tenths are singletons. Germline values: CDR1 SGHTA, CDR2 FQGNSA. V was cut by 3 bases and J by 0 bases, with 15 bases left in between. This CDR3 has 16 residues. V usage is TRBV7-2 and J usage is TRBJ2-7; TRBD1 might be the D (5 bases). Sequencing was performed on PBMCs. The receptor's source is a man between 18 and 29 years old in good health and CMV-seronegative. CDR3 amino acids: CASSFWTFGASYEQYF. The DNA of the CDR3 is TGTGCCAGCAGCTTCTGGACATTTGGAGCCTCCTACGAGCAGTACTTC.